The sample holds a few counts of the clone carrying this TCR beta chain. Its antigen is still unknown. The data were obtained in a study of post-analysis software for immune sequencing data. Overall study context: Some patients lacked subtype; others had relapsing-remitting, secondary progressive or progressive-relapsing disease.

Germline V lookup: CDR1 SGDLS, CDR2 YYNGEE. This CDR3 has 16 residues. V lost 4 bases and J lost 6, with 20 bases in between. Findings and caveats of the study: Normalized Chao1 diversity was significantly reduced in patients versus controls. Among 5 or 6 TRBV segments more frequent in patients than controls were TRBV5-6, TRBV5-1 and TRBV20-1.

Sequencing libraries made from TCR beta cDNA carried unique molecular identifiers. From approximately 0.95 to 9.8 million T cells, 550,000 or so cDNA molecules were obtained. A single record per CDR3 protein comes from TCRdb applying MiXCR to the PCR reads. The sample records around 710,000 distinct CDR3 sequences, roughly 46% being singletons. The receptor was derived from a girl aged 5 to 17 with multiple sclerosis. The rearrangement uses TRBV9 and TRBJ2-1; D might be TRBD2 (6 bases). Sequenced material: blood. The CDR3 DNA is TGTGCCAGCAGCCCCTACCGGGACTCCATGGGCAATGAGCAGTTCTTC. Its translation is CASSPYRDSMGNEQFF.